This is a list of T cell receptor beta chains from one sample in a study of blood T cell repertoires in COVID-19. The table came from immunoSEQ multiplex PCR; TCRdb's copy has only in-frame clones and leaves some out. Of about 70,000 clones listed, roughly 90% are singletons. Source material: peripheral blood. The receptor source for this set is a man aged 50-60 years with COVID-19, enrolled during active disease. CDR3s include the opening cysteine and the closing phenylalanine or tryptophan. A D gene is named only where the DNA matches it firmly. Only some rows state a clone size, as once, few, many or a class for expanded clones.

.	TRBD1	TRBV29-1	TRBJ1-6	CSLRQGEHNSPLHF	TGCAGCTTAAGACAGGGGGAACATAATTCACCCCTCCACTTT
.	TRBD1	TRBV5-1	TRBJ1-2	CASSAGTVGQGIYTF	TGCGCCAGCAGCGCGGGCACCGTGGGACAGGGTATCTACACCTTC
.	.	TRBV4-3	TRBJ2-2	CASSQDSTGELFF	TGCGCCAGCAGCCAAGACAGCACCGGGGAGCTGTTTTTT
.	.	TRBV30	TRBJ1-1	CAWSVLGRRGTEAFF	TGTGCCTGGAGTGTACTAGGGCGGAGGGGTACTGAAGCTTTCTTT
.	.	TRBV10-3	TRBJ1-2	CAISDPGHGQDGYTF	TGTGCCATCAGTGATCCGGGACACGGTCAAGATGGCTACACCTTC
.	.	TRBV21-1	TRBJ2-2	CASSNPVNTGELFF	TGTGCCAGCAGCAACCCGGTAAACACCGGGGAGCTGTTTTTT
.	TRBD2	TRBV28	TRBJ2-1	CASSPLGGGSYNEQFF	TGTGCCAGCAGTCCACTTGGGGGGGGCTCCTACAATGAGCAGTTCTTC
.	TRBD2	TRBV13	TRBJ2-3	CASSSSSGRAGTDTQYF	TGTGCCAGCAGCTCGTCTAGCGGGAGGGCCGGCACAGATACGCAGTATTTT
once	TRBD2	TRBV5-4	TRBJ2-5	CASSLWLAGGETQYF	TGTGCCAGCAGCTTGTGGCTAGCGGGAGGAGAGACCCAGTACTTC
.	TRBD1	TRBV6-5	TRBJ1-4	CASGTYAGGDEKLFF	TGTGCCAGCGGAACCTACGCAGGGGGCGATGAAAAACTGTTTTTT
.	.	TRBV9	TRBJ2-7	CASSPREIRYEQYF	TGTGCCAGCAGCCCGAGGGAAATCCGCTACGAGCAGTACTTC
.	.	TRBV12-3/TRBV12-4	TRBJ2-3	CASKPGGTDTQYF	TGTGCCAGCAAACCGGGGGGCACAGATACGCAGTATTTT
.	TRBD2	TRBV5-1	TRBJ2-1	CASSSDSGRLDEQFF	TGCGCCAGCAGTTCTGATAGCGGGAGACTCGATGAGCAGTTCTTC
.	TRBD1	TRBV28	TRBJ1-2	CASRTGGDYGYTF	TGTGCCAGCAGGACAGGGGGCGACTATGGCTACACCTTC
.	TRBD1	TRBV7-9	TRBJ1-6	CASSPSTGGSPLHF	TGTGCCAGCAGCCCTTCGACAGGGGGCTCACCCCTCCACTTT
.	TRBD1	TRBV30	TRBJ1-1	CAWSVGQANTEAFF	TGTGCCTGGAGTGTTGGACAGGCCAACACTGAAGCTTTCTTT
.	.	TRBV19	TRBJ1-4	CASSIRPELYNEKLFF	TGTGCCAGTAGCATCCGCCCCGAGCTCTATAATGAAAAACTGTTTTTT
.	.	TRBV11-2	TRBJ1-3	CASSFRVGQSSGNTIYF	TGTGCCAGCAGCTTTAGAGTGGGGCAGAGCTCTGGAAACACCATATATTTT
.	TRBD1	TRBV19	TRBJ2-3	CASQTGTGRTDTQYF	TGTGCCAGTCAAACCGGGACAGGGCGCACAGATACGCAGTATTTT
.	TRBD1	TRBV11-2	TRBJ2-1	CASSFWTGLYNEQFF	TGTGCCAGCAGCTTTTGGACAGGCCTCTACAATGAGCAGTTCTTC